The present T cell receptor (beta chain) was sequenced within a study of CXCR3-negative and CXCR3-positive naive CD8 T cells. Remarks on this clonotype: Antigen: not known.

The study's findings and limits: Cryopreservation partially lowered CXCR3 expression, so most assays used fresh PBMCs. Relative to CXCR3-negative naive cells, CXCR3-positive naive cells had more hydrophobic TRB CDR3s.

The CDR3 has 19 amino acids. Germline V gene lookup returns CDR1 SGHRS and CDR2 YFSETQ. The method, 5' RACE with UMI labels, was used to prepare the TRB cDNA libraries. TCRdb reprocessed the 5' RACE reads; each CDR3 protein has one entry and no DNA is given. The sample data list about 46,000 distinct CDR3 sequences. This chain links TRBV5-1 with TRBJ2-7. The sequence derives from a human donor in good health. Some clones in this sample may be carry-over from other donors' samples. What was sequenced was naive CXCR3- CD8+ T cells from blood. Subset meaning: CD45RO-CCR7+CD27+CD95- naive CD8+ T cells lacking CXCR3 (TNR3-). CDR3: CASSVGSAFARLSSYEQYF.